Each of the 9 T cell receptor beta chains below was sequenced from the same sample in a study of T-cell memory formation after mild COVID-19. In TCRdb, the 5' RACE reads were re-called with MiXCR into one record per CDR3 protein. The profile covers about 400,000 distinct CDR3 sequences, with more than 20% appearing a single time and around 14% taken by the ten largest. Source material: PBMCs or a T cell subset sorted from them (not recorded which). The receptors stem from an adult woman who had mild COVID-19 (a few samples of this study predate the infection). Cell type and time point are not known.

V is TRBV2 and J is TRBJ1-1; 10 bases agree with TRBD1. This CDR3 contains 14 residues. Germline V gene data show CDR1 as SNHLY and CDR2 as FYNNEI. After removal of 6 bases from V and 6 bases from J, the junction contained 7 bases not matched to a gene. DNA of the CDR3: TGTGCCAGCAGCCTCGACAGGGGGCGGGCTGAAGCTTTCTTT. It specifies CASSLDRGRAEAFF.

A few counts support this clonotype. This rearrangement joins TRBV20-1 to TRBJ2-1; 8 nucleotides align to TRBD2. This CDR3 contains 15 residues. Losses at the gene ends were 0 bases for V and 4 bases for J; bases not matched to a gene: 5. Germline V gene data show CDR1 as DFQATT and CDR2 as SNEGSKA (reference sequence). The CDR3 here is CSARETPGGYNEQFF. The DNA of the CDR3 is TGCAGTGCTAGAGAGACACCGGGGGGGTACAATGAGCAGTTCTTC.

The chain uses TRBV7-3 and TRBJ2-5; 7 bases are shared with TRBD1. The CDR3 consists of 15 residues. Germline values: CDR1 SGHTA, CDR2 FQGTGA. Losses at the gene ends were 5 bases for V and 1 base for J; bases not matched to a gene: 7. This CDR3 is CASSQGGTVQETQYF. The CDR3 DNA is TGTGCCAGCAGCCAAGGTGGGACAGTCCAAGAGACCCAGTACTTC.

This clonotype was found a few times. This rearrangement joins TRBV27 to TRBJ2-7; D might be TRBD1 (6 bases). CDR1 is MNHEY and CDR2 is SMNVEV in the germline V gene (reference sequence). Trimming left V 6 bases short and J 3 bases short, with 15 bases between. The CDR3 has 14 amino acids. CDR3 sequence (DNA): TGTGCCAGCAGCCAATGGGACAAGGTCTACGAGCAGTACTTC. Protein sequence: CASSQWDKVYEQYF.

The rearrangement uses TRBV4-3 and TRBJ2-7; TRBD1 matches at 7 bases. CDR1 LGHNA and CDR2 YSLEER come from the germline V gene. The CDR3 sequence is 15 residues long. V was pared by 2 bases and J by 2 bases, with 6 bases of the junction left unmatched. The CDR3 spells CASSQRRDSPYEQYF. Written as DNA, the CDR3 is TGCGCCAGCAGCCAACGCCGGGACAGTCCCTACGAGCAGTACTTC.

This clonotype was picked up a small number of times. The CDR3 bases are TGTGCCAGTAGTTGGGGTTACAATGAGCAGTTCTTC. Its translation: CASSWGYNEQFF. The gene calls are TRBV19 and TRBJ2-1; D uncertain. V dropped 5 bases and J dropped 4 bases, with 6 bases sitting between them. The CDR3 consists of 12 residues. Germline V CDR1 and CDR2: LNHDA, SQIVND (reference sequence).

The V call is TRBV11-3, the J call TRBJ2-1, with D perhaps TRBD2 (5 bases). The CDR3 length is 14 residues. Trimming shortened V by 4 bases and J by 5 bases, and 12 bases separated the two germline ends. Germline V gene sequence: CDR1 SGHNT, CDR2 YENEEA. CDR3 amino acids: CASSSFHGNNEQFF. The DNA of the CDR3 is TGTGCCAGCAGCTCGTTCCACGGGAACAATGAGCAGTTCTTC.

The chain employs TRBV15 and TRBJ2-1; 11 positions match TRBD2. The CDR3 spans 14 residues. The germline gives CDR1 LNHNV, CDR2 YYDKDF (reference sequence). The J segment lost 8 bases and the V segment lost 8 bases, leaving 8 bases of the junction unmatched. The CDR3: CATRTSGRLDEQFF. The CDR3 DNA sequence: TGTGCCACCCGGACTAGCGGGCGTTTGGATGAGCAGTTCTTC.

The chain is built from TRBV3-1 and TRBJ2-7; D not resolved. The V gene lost 3 bases and the J gene lost 3 bases, with 9 bases spanning the gap. The CDR3 has 13 residues. Germline CDR1 and CDR2: LGHDT and YNNKEL (reference sequence). The DNA of the CDR3 is TGTGCCAGCAGCCATGGTGCCGGCTACGAGCAGTACTTC. Its translation is CASSHGAGYEQYF.